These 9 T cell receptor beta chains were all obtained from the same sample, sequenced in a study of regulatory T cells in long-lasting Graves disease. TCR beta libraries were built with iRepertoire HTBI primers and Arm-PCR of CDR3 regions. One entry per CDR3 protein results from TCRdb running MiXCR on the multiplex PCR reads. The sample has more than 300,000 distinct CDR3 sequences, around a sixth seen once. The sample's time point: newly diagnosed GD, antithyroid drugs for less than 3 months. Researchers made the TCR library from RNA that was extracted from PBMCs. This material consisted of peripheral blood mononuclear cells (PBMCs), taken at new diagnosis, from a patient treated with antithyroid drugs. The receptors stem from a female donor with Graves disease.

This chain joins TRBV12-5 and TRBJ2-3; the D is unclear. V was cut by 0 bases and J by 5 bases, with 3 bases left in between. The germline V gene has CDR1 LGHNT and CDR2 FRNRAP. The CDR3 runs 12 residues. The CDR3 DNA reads TGTGCTAGTGGTTTGGTTCAAGATACGCAGTATTTT. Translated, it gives CASGLVQDTQYF.

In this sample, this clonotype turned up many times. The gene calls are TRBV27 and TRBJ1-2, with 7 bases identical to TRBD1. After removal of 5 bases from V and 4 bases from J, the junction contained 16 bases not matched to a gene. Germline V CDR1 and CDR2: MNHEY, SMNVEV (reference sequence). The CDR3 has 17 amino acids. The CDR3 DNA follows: TGTGCCAGCAGTCCTGTGGGGGTAACAGGGGACCTCTATGGCTACACCTTC. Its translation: CASSPVGVTGDLYGYTF.

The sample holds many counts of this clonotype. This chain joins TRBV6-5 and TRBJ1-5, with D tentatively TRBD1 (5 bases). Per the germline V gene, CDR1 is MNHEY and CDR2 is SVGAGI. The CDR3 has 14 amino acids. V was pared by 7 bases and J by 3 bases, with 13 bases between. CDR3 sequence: CASKLRGDNQPQHF. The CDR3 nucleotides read TGTGCCAGCAAGTTACGGGGGGACAATCAGCCCCAGCATTTT.

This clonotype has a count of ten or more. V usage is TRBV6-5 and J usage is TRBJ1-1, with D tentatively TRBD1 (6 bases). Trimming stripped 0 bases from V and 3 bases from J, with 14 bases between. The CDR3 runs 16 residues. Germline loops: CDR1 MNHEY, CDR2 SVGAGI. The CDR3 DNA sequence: TGTGCCAGCAGTTACTCGGTGGGGGGCGTGGACACTGAAGCTTTCTTT. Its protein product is CASSYSVGGVDTEAFF.

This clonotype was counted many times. The DNA of the CDR3 is TGTGCCAGCGTGGGACACCTATACAATGAGCAGTTCTTC. This encodes CASVGHLYNEQFF. The V gene is TRBV12-3 or TRBV12-4, the J gene TRBJ2-1; a possible D gene is TRBD1 (6 bases). The CDR3 totals 13 residues. Trimming left V 8 bases short and J 4 bases short, with 12 bases between.

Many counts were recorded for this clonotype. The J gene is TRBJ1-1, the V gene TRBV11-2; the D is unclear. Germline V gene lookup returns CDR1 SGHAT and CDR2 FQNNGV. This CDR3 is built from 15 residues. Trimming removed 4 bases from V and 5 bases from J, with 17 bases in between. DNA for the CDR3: TGTGCCAGCAGCTCCTCCGAGGGAGAAGCGACTGAAGCTTTCTTT. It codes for CASSSSEGEATEAFF.

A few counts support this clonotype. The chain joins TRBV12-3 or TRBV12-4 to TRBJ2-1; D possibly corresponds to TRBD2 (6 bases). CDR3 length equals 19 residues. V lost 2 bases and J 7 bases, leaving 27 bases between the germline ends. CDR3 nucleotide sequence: TGTGCCAGCAGTTTAAGGGTAGCGGATGGGCTCTATAGAGTAAATGAGCAGTTCTTC. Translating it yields CASSLRVADGLYRVNEQFF.

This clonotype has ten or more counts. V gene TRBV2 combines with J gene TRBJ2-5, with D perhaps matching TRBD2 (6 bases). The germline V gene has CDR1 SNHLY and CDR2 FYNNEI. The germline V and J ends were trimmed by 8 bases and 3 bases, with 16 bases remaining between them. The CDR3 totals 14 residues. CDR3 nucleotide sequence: TGTGCCAGCGTGGTCCTAGGCGGGAAAGAGACCCAGTACTTC. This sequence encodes CASVVLGGKETQYF. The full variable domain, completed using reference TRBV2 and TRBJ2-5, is EPEVTQTPSHQVTQMGQEVILRCVPISNHLYFYWYRQILGQKVEFLVSFYNNEISEKSEIFDDQFSVERPDGSNFTLKIRSTKLEDSAMYFCASVVLGGKETQYFGPGTRLLVL.

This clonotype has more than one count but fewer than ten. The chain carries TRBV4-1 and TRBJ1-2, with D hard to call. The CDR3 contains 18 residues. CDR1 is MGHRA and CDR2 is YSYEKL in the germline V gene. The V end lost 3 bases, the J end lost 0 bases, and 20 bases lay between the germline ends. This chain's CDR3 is CASSHQGRLISTNYGYTF. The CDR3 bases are TGCGCCAGCAGCCACCAAGGGCGACTTATTAGTACTAACTATGGCTACACCTTC.